These 9 T cell receptor beta chains share one sample of origin, sequenced in a study of cytomegalovirus exposure and HLA in healthy donors. Amplification used 60 Vbeta primers and 13 Jbeta primers. Libraries were prepared by immunoSEQ multiplex PCR; TCRdb keeps only in-frame clonotypes and omits some of them. The profile shows approximately 61,000 clones, about 80% of them singletons. Input material: PBMCs. These receptors all stem from a man in his fifties in good health and CMV-seropositive.

In this sample, this clone turned up once. The rearrangement uses TRBV5-8 and TRBJ1-3; D gene unclear. The germline gives CDR1 SGHTS, CDR2 YDEGEE. The ends were cut back, 5 bases at V and 10 bases at J, with 13 bases in the middle. The CDR3 consists of 12 residues. For the CDR3, the DNA is TGTGCCAGCAGTCCTCGAGGAGGGACCATATATTTT. It specifies CASSPRGGTIYF.

The J gene is TRBJ2-5, the V gene TRBV2, with TRBD2 matching over 7 bases. TRBJ2-7 matches the DNA end more closely, so the J call is doubtful. This CDR3 has 15 amino acids. Germline V gene sequence: CDR1 SNHLY, CDR2 FYNNEI. The CDR3 region has the DNA TGTGCCAGCAGTGAAATGAGGACTAGGATCCACGAGCAGTACTTC. Translating gives CASSEMRTRIHEQYF.

V and J are TRBV29-1 and TRBJ2-3, with a possible D match to TRBD1 (6 bases). Germline V gene sequence: CDR1 SQVTM, CDR2 ANQGSEA. V was clipped by 3 bases and J by 0 bases, with 13 bases between them. The CDR3 runs 15 residues. The CDR3 nucleotides are TGCAGCGTTGAGGGCACAGGGTCTAGCACAGATACGCAGTATTTT. Its protein product is CSVEGTGSSTDTQYF.

The chain carries TRBV6-1 and TRBJ2-7, with D tentatively TRBD1 (6 bases). Trimming left V 11 bases short and J 6 bases short, with 14 bases between. Germline-derived CDR1 and CDR2 are MNHNS and SASEGT. The CDR3 has 11 amino acids. The CDR3 sequence: CAPPRGAEQYF. The CDR3 DNA follows: TGTGCCCCCCCCAGGGGTGCCGAGCAGTACTTC.

V usage is TRBV30 and J usage is TRBJ2-1; D may be TRBD2 (6 bases). Germline V CDR1 and CDR2: GTSNPN, SVGIG (reference sequence). The CDR3 loop spans 16 amino acids. The V end was cut by 0 bases, the J end by 7 bases, with 19 bases between. The CDR3 here is CAWSVDRGSFGNEQFF. In DNA, the CDR3 is TGTGCCTGGAGTGTCGACCGGGGGAGCTTCGGGAATGAGCAGTTCTTC. Full variable domain (rest looked up from reference TRBV30 and TRBJ2-1): SQTIHQWPATLVQPVGSPLSLECTVEGTSNPNLYWYRQAAGRGLQLLFYSVGIGQISSEVPQNLSASRPQDRQFILSSKKLLLSDSGFYLCAWSVDRGSFGNEQFFGPGTRLTVL.

V usage is TRBV7-3 and J usage is TRBJ2-1, with 11 positions matching TRBD2. Trimming took 3 bases from V and 6 from J; bases not matched to a gene: 10. CDR1 is SGHTA, CDR2 FQGTGA, per germline. The CDR3 runs to 17 residues. Here the CDR3 reads CASSFTSGSLGLNEQFF. DNA for the CDR3: TGTGCCAGCAGCTTCACTAGCGGGAGCCTGGGGCTCAATGAGCAGTTCTTC.

The chain joins TRBV19 to TRBJ1-5, with 8 bases aligning to TRBD1. The CDR3 spans 15 residues. Germline V gene sequence: CDR1 LNHDA, CDR2 SQIVND (reference sequence). The junction had 5 bases not matched to a gene; V was cut back by 5 bases and J by 2 bases. CDR3 region: CASSPPGQGNQPQHF. The CDR3 region has the DNA TGTGCCAGTAGTCCTCCGGGACAGGGCAATCAGCCCCAGCATTTT.

The chain links TRBV7-9 to TRBJ2-7; weak D call: TRBD2 (5 bases). The CDR3 totals 13 residues. Germline CDR1 is SEHNR and CDR2 is FQNEAQ (reference sequence). V gave up 2 bases and J gave up 5 bases, with 10 bases separating them. CDR3 sequence: CASSLPMGDEQYF. Here the CDR3 DNA reads TGTGCCAGCAGCTTACCGATGGGAGACGAGCAGTACTTC.

Remarks on this clone: The limits of the CDR3 on the DNA are not certain, so only TCRdb's listed CDR3 is given. CDR3 loop: CRVAGGSEALF. The J gene is TRBJ1-1, the V gene TRBV29-1. CDR1 is SQVTM, CDR2 ANQGSEA, per germline. The CDR3 has 11 residues if both end residues are counted.